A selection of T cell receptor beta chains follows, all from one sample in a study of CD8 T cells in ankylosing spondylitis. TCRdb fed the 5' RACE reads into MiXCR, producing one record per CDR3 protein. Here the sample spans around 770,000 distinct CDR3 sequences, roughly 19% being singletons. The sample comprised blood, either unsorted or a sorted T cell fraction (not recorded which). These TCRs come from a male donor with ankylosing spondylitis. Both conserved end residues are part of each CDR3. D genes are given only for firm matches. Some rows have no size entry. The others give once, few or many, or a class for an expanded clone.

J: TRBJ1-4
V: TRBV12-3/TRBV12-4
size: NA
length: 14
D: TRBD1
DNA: TGTGCCAGCAGTTCGGACAGGGTAGGCGAAAAACTGTTTTTT
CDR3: CASSSDRVGEKLFF

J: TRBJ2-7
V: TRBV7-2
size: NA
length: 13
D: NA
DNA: TGTGCCAGCAGCTCCCCGGGGACACTGGCATGGTACTTC
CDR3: CASSSPGTLAWYF

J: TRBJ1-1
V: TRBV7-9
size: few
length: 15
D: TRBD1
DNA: TGTGCCAGCAGCAAACAGGGGCCCGCGAACACTGAAGCTTTCTTT
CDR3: CASSKQGPANTEAFF

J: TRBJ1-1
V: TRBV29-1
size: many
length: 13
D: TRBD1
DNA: TGCAGCGTCCTCCGGGACAGGGCCACTGAAGCTTTCTTT
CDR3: CSVLRDRATEAFF

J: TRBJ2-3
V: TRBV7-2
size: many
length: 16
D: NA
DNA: TGTGCCAGCAGCTCACAGCCCCGGTCCGGGGCAGATACGCAGTATTTT
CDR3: CASSSQPRSGADTQYF

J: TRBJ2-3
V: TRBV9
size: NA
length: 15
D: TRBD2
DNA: TGTGCCAGCAGCGTACTAGCGGGAGACACAGATACGCAGTATTTT
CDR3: CASSVLAGDTDTQYF

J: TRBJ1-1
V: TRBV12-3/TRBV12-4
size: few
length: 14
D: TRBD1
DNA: TGTGCCAGCAGTAGAAACAGGGGGCTGACTGAAGCTTTCTTT
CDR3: CASSRNRGLTEAFF

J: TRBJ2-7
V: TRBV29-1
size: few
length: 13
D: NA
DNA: TGCAGCGTTGAAGGGGCAGGAACCTACGAGCAGTACTTC
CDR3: CSVEGAGTYEQYF

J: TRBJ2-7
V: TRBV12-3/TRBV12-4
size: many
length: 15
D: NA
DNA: TGTGCCAGCAGTTCCCCCGGGCCCCAAGGTTTCGAGCAGTACTTC
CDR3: CASSSPGPQGFEQYF

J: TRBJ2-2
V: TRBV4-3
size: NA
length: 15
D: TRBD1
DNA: TGCGCCAGCAGCCATGGACAGGGTGCGGACGGGGAGCTGTTTTTT
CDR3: CASSHGQGADGELFF

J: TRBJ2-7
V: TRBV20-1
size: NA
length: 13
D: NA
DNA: TGCAGTGCCACCGACCCGTCTAGCTACGAGCAGTACTTC
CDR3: CSATDPSSYEQYF

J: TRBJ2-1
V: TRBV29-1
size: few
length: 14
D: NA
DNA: TGCAGCGTTGAAAGGGGGACCTCCTACAATGAGCAGTTCTTC
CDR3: CSVERGTSYNEQFF

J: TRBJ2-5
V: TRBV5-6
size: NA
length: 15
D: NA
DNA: TGTGCCAGCGCCTCGGCTGCGGGGGCGGGGGAGACCCAGTACTTC
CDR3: CASASAAGAGETQYF

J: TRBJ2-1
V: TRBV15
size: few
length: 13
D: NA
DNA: TGTGCCACCAGCAGTTTGGTCTACAATGAGCAGTTCTTC
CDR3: CATSSLVYNEQFF

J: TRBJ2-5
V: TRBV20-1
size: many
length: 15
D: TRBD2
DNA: TGCAGTGCTAGCACTAGCGGGAGTCGAAGAGAGACCCAGTACTTC
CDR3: CSASTSGSRRETQYF

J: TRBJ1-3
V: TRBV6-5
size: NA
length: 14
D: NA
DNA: TGTGCCAGCAGTACTCGCAGGACTGGAAACACCATATATTTT
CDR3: CASSTRRTGNTIYF

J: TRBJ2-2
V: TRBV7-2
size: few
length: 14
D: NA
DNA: TGTGCCAGCAGCGACCGGCTGGCAACCGGGGAGCTGTTTTTT
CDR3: CASSDRLATGELFF

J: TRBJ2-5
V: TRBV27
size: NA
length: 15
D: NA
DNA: TGTGCCAGCAGTTTGGGATTGTGGGACCAAGAGACCCAGTACTTC
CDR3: CASSLGLWDQETQYF

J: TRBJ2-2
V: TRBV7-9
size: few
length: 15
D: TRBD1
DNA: TGTGCCAGCAGCTCCGGACAGGGGAACCCCGGGGAGCTGTTTTTT
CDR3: CASSSGQGNPGELFF

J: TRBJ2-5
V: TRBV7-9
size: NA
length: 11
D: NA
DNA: TGTGCCAGCAGCCCCTCGCGTGGGCAGTACTTC
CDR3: CASSPSRGQYF

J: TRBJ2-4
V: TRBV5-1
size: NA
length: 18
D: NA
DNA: TGCGCCAGCAGCCCGGTTACCGGGACAACTCTAGCCAAAAACATTCAGTACTTC
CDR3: CASSPVTGTTLAKNIQYF

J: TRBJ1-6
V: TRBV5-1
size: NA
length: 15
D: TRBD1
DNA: TGCGCCAGCAGCCTTTACCGGGACAGTAATGCACCCCTCCACTTT
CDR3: CASSLYRDSNAPLHF

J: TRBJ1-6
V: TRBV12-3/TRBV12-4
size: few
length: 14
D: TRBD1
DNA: TGTGCCAGCAGCTGGACAGGGGAAAATTCACCCCTCCACTTT
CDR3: CASSWTGENSPLHF

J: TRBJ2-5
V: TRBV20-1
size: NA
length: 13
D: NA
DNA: TGCAGTGCTAGACTAGGGGGGGGAGAGACCCAGTACTTC
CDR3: CSARLGGGETQYF

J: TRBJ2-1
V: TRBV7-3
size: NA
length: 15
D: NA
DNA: TGTGCCAGCAGCTTTGGCAGGGGGGCCTACAATGAGCAGTTCTTC
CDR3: CASSFGRGAYNEQFF

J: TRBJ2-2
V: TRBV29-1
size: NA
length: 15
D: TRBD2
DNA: TGCAGCGTTGAAGATCCGGGCGGGAGTCCCGGGGAGCTGTTTTTT
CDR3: CSVEDPGGSPGELFF

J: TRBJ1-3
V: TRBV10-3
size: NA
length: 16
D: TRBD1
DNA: TGTGCCATCAGGGACAAAGACAGGGGGCTTGGAAACACCATATATTTT
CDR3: CAIRDKDRGLGNTIYF

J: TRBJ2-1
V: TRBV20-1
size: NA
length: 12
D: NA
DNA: TGCGGGATTTCGAGCGGGTACAATGAGCAGTTCTTC
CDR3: CGISSGYNEQFF

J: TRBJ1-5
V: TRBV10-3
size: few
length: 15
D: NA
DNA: TGTGCCATCACAGCGCGCAGCGACCCTGATCAGCCCCAGCATTTT
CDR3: CAITARSDPDQPQHF

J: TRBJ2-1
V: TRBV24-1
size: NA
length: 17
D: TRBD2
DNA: TGTGCCACCAGTGATTGGGGGCTAGCGGGAGATATCGATGAGCAGTTCTTC
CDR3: CATSDWGLAGDIDEQFF

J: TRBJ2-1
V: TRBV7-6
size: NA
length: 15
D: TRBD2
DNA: TGTGCCAGCAGCTTAGTTAGCGGGGGGGCAAATGAGCAGTTCTTC
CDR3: CASSLVSGGANEQFF

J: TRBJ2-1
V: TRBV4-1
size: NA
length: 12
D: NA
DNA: TGCGCCAGCAGCCAAACTGGCTATGAGCAGTTCTTC
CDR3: CASSQTGYEQFF

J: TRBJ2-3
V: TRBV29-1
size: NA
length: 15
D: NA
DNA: TGCAGCGTTTCGGGGGCTACCCCAATCACAGATACGCAGTATTTT
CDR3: CSVSGATPITDTQYF

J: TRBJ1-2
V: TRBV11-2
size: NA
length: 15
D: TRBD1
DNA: TGTGCCAGCAGCTTAAACCGACAGGGCCACTATGGCTACACCTTC
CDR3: CASSLNRQGHYGYTF

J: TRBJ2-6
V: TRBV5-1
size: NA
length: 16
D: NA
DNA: TGCGCCACCTCACAGACGGGCAGCTCTGGGGCCAACGTCCTGACTTTC
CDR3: CATSQTGSSGANVLTF

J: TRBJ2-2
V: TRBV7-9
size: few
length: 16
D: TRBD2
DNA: TGTGCCAGCAGCTTACCGCCTAGCGGGTACACCGGGGAGCTGTTTTTT
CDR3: CASSLPPSGYTGELFF

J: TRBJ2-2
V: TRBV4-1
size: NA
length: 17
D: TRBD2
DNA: TGCGCCAGCAGCCAAGGGGGCGGGGGGGCCTTTACCGGGGAGCTGTTTTTT
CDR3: CASSQGGGGAFTGELFF

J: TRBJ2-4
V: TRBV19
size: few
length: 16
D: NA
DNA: TGTGCCAGTAGTTTCAGGGTATACGGAGCCAAAAACATTCAGTACTTC
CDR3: CASSFRVYGAKNIQYF

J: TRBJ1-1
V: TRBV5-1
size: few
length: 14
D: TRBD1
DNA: TGCGCCAGCAGCGAGGGGACAGGAGACGTCGAAGCTTTCTTT
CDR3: CASSEGTGDVEAFF

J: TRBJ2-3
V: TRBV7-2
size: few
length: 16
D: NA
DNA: TGTGCCAGCAGCTTAGCGTACCGGCCAGCAACAGATACGCAGTATTTT
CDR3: CASSLAYRPATDTQYF